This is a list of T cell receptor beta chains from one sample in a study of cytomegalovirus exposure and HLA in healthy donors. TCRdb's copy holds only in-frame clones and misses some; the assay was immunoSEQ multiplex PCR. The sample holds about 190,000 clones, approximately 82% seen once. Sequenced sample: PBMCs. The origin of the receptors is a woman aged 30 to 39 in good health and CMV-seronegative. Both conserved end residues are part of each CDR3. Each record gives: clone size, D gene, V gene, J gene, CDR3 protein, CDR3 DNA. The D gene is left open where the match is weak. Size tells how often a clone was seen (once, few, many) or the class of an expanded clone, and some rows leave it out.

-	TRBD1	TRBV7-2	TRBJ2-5	CASSLSGTAETQYF	TGTGCCAGCAGCTTGTCTGGGACAGCAGAGACCCAGTACTTC
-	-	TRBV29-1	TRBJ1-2	CSVSVRYYGYTF	TGCAGCGTTTCGGTGCGCTACTATGGCTACACCTTC
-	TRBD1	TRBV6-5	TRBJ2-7	CASNPGQVIGEQYF	TGTGCCAGCAACCCGGGACAGGTTATAGGAGAGCAGTACTTC
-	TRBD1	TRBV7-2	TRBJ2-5	CASSLAPTGGPSQETQYF	TGTGCCAGCAGCTTAGCCCCGACAGGGGGCCCCAGCCAAGAGACCCAGTACTTC
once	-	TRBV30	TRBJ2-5	CAWSASVETQYF	TGTGCCTGGAGTGCTAGCGTGGAGACCCAGTACTTC
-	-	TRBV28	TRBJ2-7	CASSRGGPGEQYF	TGTGCCAGCAGTAGGGGGGGGCCTGGAGAGCAGTACTTC
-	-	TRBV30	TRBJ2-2	CAWTAGYGTGELFF	TGTGCCTGGACCGCAGGGTACGGCACCGGGGAGCTGTTTTTT
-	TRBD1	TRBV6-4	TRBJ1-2	CASRPDRASGYTF	TGTGCCAGCAGGCCCGACAGGGCAAGTGGCTACACCTTC
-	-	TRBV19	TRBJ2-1	CASSMRVTTLSDEQFF	TGTGCCAGTAGTATGCGCGTGACTACCCTCTCAGATGAGCAGTTCTTC
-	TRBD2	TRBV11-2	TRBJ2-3	CASSFSGGAVDTQYF	TGTGCCAGCAGCTTCAGCGGGGGGGCCGTAGATACGCAGTATTTT
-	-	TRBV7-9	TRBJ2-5	CASSLTGTGQETQYF	TGTGCCAGCAGCTTAACAGGGACGGGGCAAGAGACCCAGTACTTC
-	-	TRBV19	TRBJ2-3	CASSIGQVADTQYF	TGTGCCAGTAGTATAGGACAGGTAGCAGATACGCAGTATTTT
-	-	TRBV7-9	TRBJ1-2	CASSPDRGYTF	TGTGCCAGCAGCCCCGACAGGGGCTACACCTTC
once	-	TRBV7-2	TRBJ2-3	CASSSQGGLDTQYF	TGTGCCAGCAGCTCCCAGGGTGGTTTGGATACGCAGTATTTT
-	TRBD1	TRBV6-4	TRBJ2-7	CASSGDRAPHEQYF	TGTGCCAGCAGTGGGGACAGGGCTCCACACGAGCAGTACTTC
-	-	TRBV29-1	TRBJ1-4	CSVEVSGSEKLFF	TGCAGCGTTGAAGTTTCAGGGTCTGAAAAACTGTTTTTT
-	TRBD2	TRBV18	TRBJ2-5	CASSLRTSGGPETQYF	TGTGCCAGCTCACTACGGACTAGCGGGGGGCCGGAGACCCAGTACTTC
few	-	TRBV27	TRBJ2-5	CASSPQGQETQYF	TGTGCCAGCAGTCCCCAGGGTCAAGAGACCCAGTACTTC
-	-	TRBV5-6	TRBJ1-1	CASSTFSSEAFF	TGTGCCAGCAGCACTTTTAGCTCTGAAGCTTTCTTT
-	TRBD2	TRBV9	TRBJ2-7	CASSVGAGGYYEQYF	TGTGCCAGCAGCGTAGGGGCGGGGGGGTATTACGAGCAGTACTTC
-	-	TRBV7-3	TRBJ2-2	CASSPQGPGELFF	TGTGCCAGCAGCCCCCAGGGGCCCGGGGAGCTGTTTTTT
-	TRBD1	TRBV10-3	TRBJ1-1	CAINSAGTGTTEAFF	TGTGCCATCAACTCTGCCGGGACAGGGACCACTGAAGCTTTCTTT